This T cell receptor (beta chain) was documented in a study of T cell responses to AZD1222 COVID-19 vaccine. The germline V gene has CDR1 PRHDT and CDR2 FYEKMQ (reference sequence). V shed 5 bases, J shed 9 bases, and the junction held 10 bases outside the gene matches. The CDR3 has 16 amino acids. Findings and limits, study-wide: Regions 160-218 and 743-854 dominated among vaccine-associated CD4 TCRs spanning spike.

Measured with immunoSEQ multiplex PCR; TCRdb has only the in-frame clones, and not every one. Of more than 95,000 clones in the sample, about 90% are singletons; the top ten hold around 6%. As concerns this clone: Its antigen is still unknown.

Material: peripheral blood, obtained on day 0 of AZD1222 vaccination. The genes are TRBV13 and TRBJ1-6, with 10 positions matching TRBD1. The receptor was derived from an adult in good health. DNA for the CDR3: TGTGCCAGCAGCCTACAGGGGACAGGGGTAAGTTCACCCCTCCACTTT. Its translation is CASSLQGTGVSSPLHF.